Presented here are 11 T cell receptor beta chains from one specimen sequenced in a study of T cell repertoires in cytomegalovirus infection. MiXCR was run by TCRdb on the reads, yielding one entry per CDR3 protein. Of fewer than 550,000 distinct CDR3 sequences listed, 31% are singletons. Sequencing was performed on PBMCs. The origin of the receptors is a human donor in good health (CMV status not recorded). Some clones in this sample may be carry-over from other donors' samples.

The J gene is TRBJ2-7, the V gene TRBV12-3 or TRBV12-4, with D unclear. V lost 7 bases and J lost 3, with 16 bases in between. This CDR3 is 14 amino acids long. The CDR3 loop reads CASTSVPGLYEQYF. DNA of the CDR3: TGTGCCAGCACCTCAGTCCCTGGGCTCTACGAGCAGTACTTC.

The gene calls are TRBV7-8 and TRBJ1-1, with TRBD1 matching 8 bases. The CDR3 is 17 residues long. Germline assignment: CDR1 SGHVS and CDR2 FQNEAQ. With 0 bases clipped from V and 4 bases from J, the junction kept 10 bases outside the gene matches. The CDR3 here is CASSLASYWGQATEAFF. Written as DNA, the CDR3 is TGTGCCAGCAGCTTAGCTTCCTATTGGGGACAGGCCACTGAAGCTTTCTTT.

This chain uses TRBV2 with TRBJ2-6; D call uncertain. CDR3 size: 20 residues. The V gene's germline CDR1 is SNHLY and CDR2 FYNNEI. V gave up 4 bases and J gave up 3 bases, with 25 bases separating them. CDR3 residues: CASSGPQTWASLSGANVLTF. DNA of the CDR3: TGTGCCAGCAGTGGACCTCAGACATGGGCGTCCCTGAGTGGGGCCAACGTCCTGACTTTC. The full variable domain, its missing parts supplied by reference TRBV2 and TRBJ2-6, is EPEVTQTPSHQVTQMGQEVILRCVPISNHLYFYWYRQILGQKVEFLVSFYNNEISEKSEIFDDQFSVERPDGSNFTLKIRSTKLEDSAMYFCASSGPQTWASLSGANVLTFGAGSRLTVL.

In its sample, this clonotype was seen many times. The chain employs TRBV7-9 and TRBJ1-2, with D unclear. CDR3 size: 11 residues. The germline CDR1 and CDR2 sequences are SEHNR and FQNEAQ (reference sequence). Trimming stripped 10 bases from V and 5 bases from J, with 11 bases between. The CDR3 region is CATPRGYGYTF. CDR3 in DNA: TGTGCCACCCCCAGAGGGTATGGCTACACCTTC.

A few counts support this clonotype. The chain recombines TRBV12-3 or TRBV12-4 with TRBJ1-3; D remains unclear. V dropped 4 bases and J dropped 0 bases, with 7 bases sitting between them. The length of the CDR3 is 14 residues. CDR3 sequence: CASSSRGSGNTIYF. The DNA of the CDR3 is TGTGCCAGCAGTTCCCGAGGCTCTGGAAACACCATATATTTT.

This clonotype was seen more than once but under ten times. This chain uses TRBV19 with TRBJ2-2; perhaps TRBD1 as D (7 bases). Germline V lookup: CDR1 LNHDA, CDR2 SQIVND (reference sequence). The CDR3 is made up of 14 amino acids. V shed 11 bases and J shed 2 bases, with 15 bases lying between them. The DNA for the CDR3 is TGTGCCTCCAGGGGGGAGATAAACACCGGGGAGCTGTTTTTT. Amino acid sequence: CASRGEINTGELFF.

The V call is TRBV25-1, the J call TRBJ2-7; tentatively, D is TRBD1 or TRBD2 (5 bases each). Germline values: CDR1 MGHDK, CDR2 SYGVNS. The CDR3 extends over 15 amino acids. Trimming cost V 7 bases and J 0 bases, with 16 bases left between them. CDR3 loop: CASTRQWGSSYEQYF. CDR3 nucleotide sequence: TGTGCCAGCACCAGGCAATGGGGGAGCTCCTACGAGCAGTACTTC.

In this sample, this clonotype turned up many times. J is TRBJ1-2 and V is TRBV6-5; D uncertain. CDR3 length: 13 residues. Germline V gene data show CDR1 as MNHEY and CDR2 as SVGAGI. Trimming left V 0 bases short and J 10 bases short, with 12 bases between. For the CDR3, the DNA is TGTGCCAGCAGTTACTCAGCCGGTAAACACTACACCTTC. As protein: CASSYSAGKHYTF.

This clonotype was detected only once. This rearrangement joins TRBV14 to TRBJ1-1; TRBD1 aligns across 7 bases. Per germline, CDR1 SGHDN and CDR2 FVKESK. V gave up 5 bases and J gave up 4 bases; unmatched junction bases: 7. This CDR3 is 14 amino acids long. The CDR3 bases are TGTGCCAGCAGCGCCCGACAGGGACCCACTGAAGCTTTCTTT. Protein sequence: CASSARQGPTEAFF.

A note on this clonotype: At one end the junction does not follow the germline gene, possibly because of a read error. The chain carries TRBV24-1 and TRBJ2-3; D possibly corresponds to TRBD1 (5 bases). CDR3 length equals 17 residues. CDR1 and CDR2 (germline): KGHDR, SFDVKD. For the CDR3, the DNA is TGTGCCACAAGTGATAGACAGCCGTCACCCATTAAAGAGACGCAGTATTTT. The encoded protein is CATSDRQPSPIKETQYF.

The J gene is TRBJ2-3, the V gene TRBV6-1, with 8 bases fitting TRBD2. CDR3 length equals 18 residues. CDR1 MNHNS and CDR2 SASEGT come from the germline V gene. With V trimmed by 7 bases and J by 2 bases, 17 bases remained unmatched. The CDR3 DNA reads TGTGCCAGCACCAGCGGGGGCCCAGGATCACTAATCACAGATACGCAGTATTTT. This encodes CASTSGGPGSLITDTQYF.